This T cell receptor (beta chain) appears in the sequencing data of a study of blood T cell repertoires in COVID-19. The table came from immunoSEQ multiplex PCR; TCRdb's copy has only in-frame clones and leaves some out. The data contain approximately 25,000 clones, roughly 74% of them seen just once; the ten biggest clones take up under 8%. The CDR3 contains 15 residues. CDR1 is MGHRA, CDR2 YSYEKL, per germline. Trimming removed 3 bases at V and 1 base at J, with 10 bases between. This clonotype was obtained from a man over 45 with COVID-19, enrolled during active disease. J is TRBJ1-5 and V is TRBV4-1; TRBD1 is a possible D gene (5 bases). Sequenced: peripheral blood. DNA for the CDR3: TGCGCCAGCAGCCAGGGACTCCTCAGCAATCAGCCCCAGCATTTT. It translates to CASSQGLLSNQPQHF.